Following are 25 T cell receptor beta chains from one sample sequenced in a study of chemoradiotherapy in HPV16-positive cancers. Method: immunoSEQ multiplex PCR; TCRdb's copy keeps in-frame clones and lacks some. Among approximately 34,000 clones, roughly nine tenths were seen once, and the ten largest hold about 3%. Source: blood, taken from a patient who underwent chemoradiotherapy. Receptor source: a human donor with HPV-associated anogenital cancer.

The chain joins TRBV5-4 to TRBJ1-6, with 9 bases fitting TRBD1. The CDR3 is 18 residues long. V was clipped by 3 bases and J by 7 bases; unmatched bases: 14. The V gene's germline CDR1 is SGHNT and CDR2 YYREEE (reference sequence). The CDR3 protein is CASSSGTGTVRLNSPLHF. Written as DNA, the CDR3 is TGTGCCAGCAGCTCCGGGACAGGGACCGTTCGGTTGAATTCACCCCTCCACTTT.

The J gene is TRBJ2-3, the V gene TRBV4-2, with 8 bases that match TRBD2. CDR3 length equals 16 residues. With V trimmed by 5 bases and J by 0 bases, 7 bases remained unmatched. The germline gives CDR1 LGHNA, CDR2 YNFKEQ. The CDR3: CASSTRLAPSTDTQYF. CDR3 coding DNA: TGTGCCAGCAGCACGCGACTAGCGCCTAGCACAGATACGCAGTATTTT.

The chain is built from TRBV9 and TRBJ2-1, with TRBD2 matching 7 bases. With 7 bases clipped from V and 9 bases from J, the junction kept 7 bases outside the gene matches. This CDR3 spans 12 amino acids. In germline, CDR1 is SGDLS, CDR2 YYNGEE. CDR3 sequence: CASSLQRGEQFF. The CDR3, as DNA: TGTGCCAGCTCCCTCCAGCGGGGTGAGCAGTTCTTC.

The chain joins TRBV7-2 to TRBJ2-5, with 12 bases aligning to TRBD2. CDR1 is SGHTA, CDR2 FQGNSA, per germline. The CDR3 spans 17 residues. V gave up 1 base and J gave up 4 bases; unmatched junction bases: 7. The CDR3 loop is CASSLVASGGAAETQYF. CDR3 bases: TGTGCCAGCAGCTTAGTCGCTAGCGGGGGGGCCGCAGAGACCCAGTACTTC.

This chain uses TRBV19 with TRBJ1-1, with 12 bases identical to TRBD1. The length of the CDR3 is 17 residues. V was clipped by 1 base and J by 1 base; unmatched bases: 4. CDR1 LNHDA and CDR2 SQIVND come from the germline V gene (reference sequence). Here the CDR3 DNA reads TGTGCCAGTAGTATAGCAGGGACAGGGGGCCCGAACACTGAAGCTTTCTTT. It translates to CASSIAGTGGPNTEAFF.

V usage is TRBV6-1 and J usage is TRBJ1-6, with 8 bases matching TRBD1. This CDR3 spans 17 amino acids. With V trimmed by 4 bases and J by 7 bases, 12 bases remained unmatched. In germline, CDR1 is MNHNS, CDR2 SASEGT. The CDR3 nucleotides are TGTGCCAGCAGTGGGGGACAGGCCCTCCCTGGGAATTCACCCCTCCACTTT. This translates into CASSGGQALPGNSPLHF.

The V gene is TRBV7-3, the J gene TRBJ2-5, with TRBD2 as a possible D gene (6 bases). V was pared by 4 bases and J by 2 bases, with 8 bases between. The CDR3 has 13 residues. The germline V gene encodes CDR1 SGHTA and CDR2 FQGTGA. In DNA form, the CDR3 reads TGTGCCAGCAGCTCGGGACTGCAAGAGACCCAGTACTTC. Amino acid sequence: CASSSGLQETQYF.

The rearrangement uses TRBV11-2 and TRBJ2-7; the D is unclear. Germline CDR1 reads SGHAT; CDR2 reads FQNNGV. The CDR3 extends over 12 amino acids. V shed 4 bases and J shed 6 bases, with 10 bases lying between them. CDR3 DNA: TGTGCCAGCAGCTCCGGTAGTGGCGAGCAGTACTTC. This sequence encodes CASSSGSGEQYF.

The chain links TRBV19 to TRBJ1-2; 8 nucleotides agree with TRBD1. The germline V gene encodes CDR1 LNHDA and CDR2 SQIVND (reference sequence). The CDR3 has 13 residues. V was clipped by 5 bases and J by 8 bases; unmatched bases: 7. The CDR3 reads CASSLPDRGGYTF. The DNA of the CDR3 is TGTGCCAGTAGTCTCCCTGACAGGGGCGGCTACACCTTC.

The chain has TRBV7-3 and TRBJ2-7; TRBD2 matches at 7 bases. The germline CDR1 and CDR2 sequences are SGHTA and FQGTGA. CDR3 size: 13 residues. J lost 6 bases, V lost 8 bases, and 10 bases had no gene match. The CDR3 sequence is CASDSSGGCEQYF. CDR3 bases: TGTGCCAGCGATTCCTCGGGGGGATGCGAGCAGTACTTC.

The chain links TRBV9 to TRBJ1-1, with 7 bases matching TRBD1. Germline CDR1 reads SGDLS; CDR2 reads YYNGEE. The V and J ends lost 4 bases and 4 bases, in that order; junction bases with no gene match: 7. The CDR3 is 14 amino acids. Written as DNA, the CDR3 is TGTGCCAGCAGCCCGACAGGGCGTCGCACTGAAGCTTTCTTT. It encodes CASSPTGRRTEAFF.

This chain links TRBV27 with TRBJ1-6, with 7 bases lining up with TRBD1. Looked up from germline, CDR1 is MNHEY and CDR2 is SMNVEV (reference sequence). V gave up 5 bases and J gave up 11 bases; unmatched junction bases: 12. The CDR3 totals 15 residues. As DNA, the CDR3 is TGTGCCAGCAGTGGGAGGGGACAGCTTGTGGCACCCCTCCACTTT. Translating it yields CASSGRGQLVAPLHF.

This chain joins TRBV23-1 and TRBJ1-2; TRBD1 might be the D (6 bases). TRBV23-1 is recorded as an ORF, its role being uncertain. Trimming removed 5 bases from V and 8 bases from J, with 30 bases in between. There are 18 residues in the CDR3. CDR3 in amino acids: CASSARQGTSEFYGGYTF. CDR3 nucleotide sequence: TGCGCCAGCAGTGCTCGGCAGGGGACATCTGAATTCTATGGAGGCTACACCTTC.

This clone has a handful of counts. This chain links TRBV5-4 with TRBJ1-4; the D is unclear. V was shortened by 4 bases and J by 0 bases, with 13 bases between the two germline ends. The CDR3 is made up of 16 amino acids. The V gene's germline CDR1 is SGHNT and CDR2 YYREEE (reference sequence). The CDR3 DNA reads TGTGCCAGCAGCCCAGAACCGGGTGCAACTAATGAAAAACTGTTTTTT. Its translation: CASSPEPGATNEKLFF.

DNA for the CDR3: TGTGCCATCAGTGAGTCGGCCCGCGAGGGCTACACCTTC. Its protein is CAISESAREGYTF. The chain combines TRBV10-3 with TRBJ1-2; D is ambiguous. V was cut by 0 bases and J by 8 bases, with 10 bases left in between. The CDR3 consists of 13 residues. Per germline, CDR1 ENHRY and CDR2 SYGVKD.

As concerns this clone: At one of its ends the junction is not consistent with the germline gene, which may arise from a read error. The chain combines TRBV2 with TRBJ1-5; D is undetermined. There are 14 residues in the CDR3. CDR1 SNHLY and CDR2 FYNNEI come from the germline V gene. Here the CDR3 reads CASSESGGPYYSNF. CDR3 DNA: TGTGCCAGCAGTGAGTCAGGCGGCCCCTACTATTCTAATTTT.

The chain links TRBV7-2 to TRBJ1-4; 9 positions match TRBD1. Germline-derived CDR1 and CDR2 are SGHTA and FQGNSA. Unmatched junction bases numbered 9, after V lost 6 bases and J lost 10 bases. This CDR3 region has 14 residues. As DNA, the CDR3 is TGTGCCAGCAGATGGGACAGGGAGTCCGGAAAACTGTTTTTT. This encodes CASRWDRESGKLFF.

V gene TRBV4-3 combines with J gene TRBJ1-1, with TRBD1 matching 7 bases. CDR1 is LGHNA, CDR2 YSLEER, per germline. The CDR3 sequence is 16 residues long. The V segment lost 4 bases and the J segment 1 base; nucleotides outside the gene matches: 9. The CDR3 DNA reads as TGCGCCAGCAGCCCCCTGGTGACAGGGTGGAACACTGAAGCTTTCTTT. It yields the protein CASSPLVTGWNTEAFF.

Only a few counts were recorded for this clone. The V gene is TRBV27, the J gene TRBJ2-7, with 7 nucleotides matching TRBD2. Germline assignment: CDR1 MNHEY and CDR2 SMNVEV (reference sequence). The J segment lost 2 bases and the V segment lost 3 bases, leaving 7 bases of the junction unmatched. The length of the CDR3 is 15 residues. The CDR3 sequence is CASSFPGAGTYEQYF. In nucleotides, the CDR3 is TGTGCCAGCAGTTTTCCGGGAGCGGGAACCTACGAGCAGTACTTC.

V usage is TRBV15 and J usage is TRBJ1-2, with TRBD1 identical over 7 bases. Germline V gene lookup returns CDR1 LNHNV and CDR2 YYDKDF (reference sequence). The ends lost 7 bases at V and 5 bases at J; junction bases unmatched: 22. This CDR3 is 18 amino acids long. CDR3 sequence (DNA): TGTGCCACCAACACAGATCTTCGAGCATCAGGCAGGGGGTATGGCTACACCTTC. Its translation: CATNTDLRASGRGYGYTF.

The J gene is TRBJ1-2, the V gene TRBV6-1; D gene uncertain. Looked up from germline, CDR1 is MNHNS and CDR2 is SASEGT. Trimming removed 5 bases from V and 8 bases from J, with 21 bases in between. The length of the CDR3 is 15 residues. The CDR3 loop reads CASSPSHQVGRGYTF. In DNA form, the CDR3 reads TGTGCCAGCAGTCCTTCTCACCAGGTCGGTCGGGGCTACACCTTC.

This clone was recorded only once. J is TRBJ2-3 and V is TRBV2; 12 nucleotides line up with TRBD2. This CDR3 is 15 amino acids long. V lost 5 bases, J lost 4 bases, and 4 bases stayed unmatched. Germline CDR1 SNHLY, CDR2 FYNNEI. Here the CDR3 DNA reads TGTGCCAGCAGTCCGACTAGCGGGAGTCCAGATACGCAGTATTTT. Amino acid sequence: CASSPTSGSPDTQYF. The full variable domain, with the rest looked up from reference TRBV2 and TRBJ2-3, is EPEVTQTPSHQVTQMGQEVILRCVPISNHLYFYWYRQILGQKVEFLVSFYNNEISEKSEIFDDQFSVERPDGSNFTLKIRSTKLEDSAMYFCASSPTSGSPDTQYFGPGTRLTVL.

This clone has only a few counts. The V gene is TRBV2, the J gene TRBJ2-3, with D possibly called TRBD1 or TRBD2 (6 bases each). CDR3 length equals 16 residues. Germline lookup yields CDR1 SNHLY and CDR2 FYNNEI. V was cut by 4 bases and J by 0 bases, with 14 bases left in between. The DNA for the CDR3 is TGTGCCAGCAGTGGGGGGGCCGCCCCTAGCACAGATACGCAGTATTTT. Its protein product is CASSGGAAPSTDTQYF.

CDR3 DNA: TGTGCCAGCAGTCAATTAGCGGGGAACACCGGGGAGCTGTTTTTT. Translated: CASSQLAGNTGELFF. V and J are TRBV6-5 and TRBJ2-2; 7 nucleotides line up with TRBD2. Germline assignment: CDR1 MNHEY and CDR2 SVGAGI. V was clipped by 5 bases and J by 1 base; unmatched bases: 4. The CDR3 is made up of 15 amino acids.

This chain joins TRBV6-4 and TRBJ2-2, with D perhaps TRBD2 (5 bases). Trimming removed 0 bases from V and 4 bases from J, with 9 bases in between. CDR3 size: 15 residues. Germline CDR1 MRHNA, CDR2 SNTAGT. The DNA of the CDR3 is TGTGCCAGCAGTGACTCTAGAGGGCCCACCGGGGAGCTGTTTTTT. Its protein is CASSDSRGPTGELFF.